Shown below are 20 T cell receptor beta chains from a single sample sequenced in a study of STAT3 mutations in large granular lymphocyte leukemia. Study-level results: Every T-cell large granular lymphocyte leukemia patient had at least one immunodominant TCR beta clonotype.

Clones were sequenced by immunoSEQ multiplex PCR, and TCRdb holds only the in-frame ones, with some missing. The table includes 9,400 or so clones, 88% detected once. What these receptors recognize is not known. Material for sequencing was peripheral blood mononuclear cells. These receptors were taken from a man of 80 years or more with T-cell large granular lymphocyte leukemia. Some clones in this sample may be carry-over from other donors' samples.

CDR3 nucleotides: TGTGCCAGCAGCGGAGGGCCGAACACTGAAGCTTTCTTT. Amino acids: CASSGGPNTEAFF. V usage is TRBV7-9 and J usage is TRBJ1-1; D not resolved. V lost 5 bases, J lost 1 base, and 8 bases lay in between. Germline values: CDR1 SEHNR, CDR2 FQNEAQ (reference sequence). CDR3 length equals 13 residues.

This sequence joins TRBV30 and TRBJ2-3; 9 bases are a match to TRBD2. The V segment lost 7 bases and the J segment 8 bases; nucleotides outside the gene matches: 13. Germline V gives CDR1 GTSNPN, CDR2 SVGIG (reference sequence). CDR3 size: 14 residues. The CDR3 DNA follows: TGTGCCTCGACGGGAAGCGGGGGGCAGGGTACGCAGTATTTT. This gives the protein CASTGSGGQGTQYF.

The table lists this clone with a count of one. The chain is built from TRBV7-9 and TRBJ1-3; D call uncertain. Germline assignment: CDR1 SEHNR and CDR2 FQNEAQ (reference sequence). The V gene lost 2 bases and the J gene lost 0 bases, with 5 bases spanning the gap. The CDR3 has 14 amino acids. The DNA of the CDR3 is TGTGCCAGCAGCTTAAGGATCTCTGGAAACACCATATATTTT. It yields the protein CASSLRISGNTIYF.

The rearrangement joins TRBV5-4 to TRBJ2-7, with 8 bases aligning to TRBD1. The trim removed 4 bases at V and 3 bases at J, leaving 9 bases unmatched. CDR1 and CDR2 from the germline V gene are SGHNT and YYREEE (reference sequence). CDR3 size: 15 residues. The chain's CDR3 is CASSAGQGPFYEQYF. Here the CDR3 DNA reads TGTGCCAGCAGCGCCGGACAGGGTCCGTTCTACGAGCAGTACTTC.

The V gene is TRBV5-1, the J gene TRBJ2-1, with D possibly being TRBD1 or TRBD2 (5 bases each). This CDR3 has 15 residues. In germline, CDR1 is SGHRS, CDR2 YFSETQ. Trimming cost V 0 bases and J 5 bases, with 12 bases left between them. The CDR3 bases are TGCGCCAGCAGCTTGGGGGGACGGACCAACAATGAGCAGTTCTTC. This encodes CASSLGGRTNNEQFF.

This sequence joins TRBV19 and TRBJ1-2, with 7 positions matching TRBD1. The CDR3 is made up of 16 amino acids. Germline CDR1 LNHDA, CDR2 SQIVND (reference sequence). The V segment lost 3 bases and the J segment 2 bases; nucleotides outside the gene matches: 9. The chain's CDR3 is CASSIPPNRGNYGYTF. In nucleotides, the CDR3 is TGTGCCAGTAGTATCCCCCCCAACAGGGGCAACTATGGCTACACCTTC.

This chain uses TRBV4-2 with TRBJ1-2; D call uncertain. Germline V gene sequence: CDR1 LGHNA, CDR2 YNFKEQ. The CDR3 totals 15 residues. Trimming took off 1 base at V and 4 bases at J, with 13 bases between the two ends. Here the CDR3 DNA reads TGTGCCAGCAGCCAAGCCGCCAGCTATAGCTATGGCTACACCTTC. It specifies CASSQAASYSYGYTF.

This chain uses TRBV7-2 with TRBJ2-7, with unresolved D. Germline lookup yields CDR1 SGHTA and CDR2 FQGNSA. Trimming pared 4 bases from V and 9 bases from J, leaving 10 bases between. The length of the CDR3 is 11 residues. The CDR3 region is CASSSDGWQYF. The CDR3 DNA sequence: TGTGCCAGCAGCTCAGACGGTTGGCAGTACTTC.

The genes are TRBV10-3 and TRBJ1-6; no clear D. V lost 2 bases and J lost 7, with 6 bases in between. This CDR3 comprises 13 residues. Germline loops: CDR1 ENHRY, CDR2 SYGVKD. The CDR3 is CAISEGRNSPLHF. The CDR3 DNA sequence: TGTGCCATCAGTGAGGGGAGGAATTCACCCCTCCACTTT.

This rearrangement joins TRBV9 to TRBJ1-2; 7 nucleotides match TRBD1. The CDR3 covers 16 residues. The germline V gene has CDR1 SGDLS and CDR2 YYNGEE. The J segment lost 2 bases and the V segment lost 2 bases, leaving 9 bases of the junction unmatched. Here the CDR3 DNA reads TGTGCCAGCAGCGTTTTCGACAGGGTGGGGAACTATGGCTACACCTTC. Translated: CASSVFDRVGNYGYTF.

This chain joins TRBV25-1 and TRBJ2-7, with D maybe TRBD1 (5 bases). This CDR3 has 14 amino acids. V shed 6 bases and J shed 2 bases, with 14 bases lying between them. Germline CDR1 MGHDK, CDR2 SYGVNS. The CDR3 sequence: CASRNSGFPYEQYF. The CDR3 DNA sequence: TGTGCCAGCAGGAATTCAGGGTTTCCCTACGAGCAGTACTTC.

The rearrangement links TRBV18 to TRBJ2-4, with D maybe TRBD1 (6 bases). The CDR3 totals 14 residues. V was trimmed by 4 bases and J by 0 bases, leaving 7 bases between them. Looked up from germline, CDR1 is KGHSH and CDR2 is LQKENI. Here the CDR3 reads CASSLQGAKNIQYF. CDR3 DNA sequence: TGTGCCAGCTCACTACAGGGAGCCAAAAACATTCAGTACTTC. The full variable domain, with the rest looked up from reference TRBV18 and TRBJ2-4, is NAGVMQNPRHLVRRRGQEARLRCSPMKGHSHVYWYRQLPEEGLKFMVYLQKENIIDESGMPKERFSAEFPKEGPSILRIQQVVRGDSAAYFCASSLQGAKNIQYFGAGTRLSVL.

This clone showed up many times. V is TRBV7-9 and J is TRBJ1-1; TRBD1 might be the D (5 bases). The germline V gene has CDR1 SEHNR and CDR2 FQNEAQ (reference sequence). Trimming took 4 bases from V and 3 from J, leaving 24 bases between them. The CDR3 is 18 amino acids. The CDR3 spells CASSYSLDRGEFDTEAFF. The DNA for the CDR3 is TGTGCCAGCAGCTATTCACTCGACCGGGGGGAATTCGACACTGAAGCTTTCTTT. The entire variable domain, with the rest obtained from reference TRBV7-9 and TRBJ1-1, is as follows: DTGVSQNPRHKITKRGQNVTFRCDPISEHNRLYWYRQTLGQGPEFLTYFQNEAQLEKSRLLSDRFSAERPKGSFSTLEIQRTEQGDSAMYLCASSYSLDRGEFDTEAFFGQGTRLTVV.

The rearrangement links TRBV6-1 to TRBJ1-2; D not resolved. Germline V gene sequence: CDR1 MNHNS, CDR2 SASEGT. The CDR3 consists of 14 residues. Trimming removed 0 bases at V and 7 bases at J, with 12 bases between. The CDR3 spells CASSEAPGLGGYTF. CDR3 nucleotide sequence: TGTGCCAGCAGTGAAGCTCCCGGGCTCGGTGGCTACACCTTC.

The rearrangement links TRBV12-5 to TRBJ2-5; unclear D gene. Germline CDR1 LGHNT, CDR2 FRNRAP. V lost 3 bases and J 2 bases, leaving 4 bases between the germline ends. The CDR3 runs to 12 residues. In DNA form, the CDR3 reads TGTGCTAGTGGTTTAGGGCAAGAGACCCAGTACTTC. Its protein product is CASGLGQETQYF.

The V call is TRBV6-6, the J call TRBJ1-5; tentatively, D is TRBD1 (5 bases). V was shortened by 4 bases and J by 0 bases, with 10 bases between the two germline ends. The length of the CDR3 is 15 residues. Per germline, CDR1 MNHNY and CDR2 SVGAGI (reference sequence). The CDR3 protein is CASSLGEYSNQPQHF. The CDR3 DNA follows: TGTGCCAGCAGTTTGGGGGAGTATAGCAATCAGCCCCAGCATTTT.

The genes are TRBV9 and TRBJ2-3, with D tentatively TRBD1 or TRBD2 (6 bases each). The CDR3 is 11 residues long. Germline loops: CDR1 SGDLS, CDR2 YYNGEE. Trimming removed 7 bases from V and 4 bases from J, with 7 bases in between. Here the CDR3 DNA reads TGTGCCAGCGGGGGGCCAGATACGCAGTATTTT. Protein product: CASGGPDTQYF.

The chain recombines TRBV29-1 with TRBJ1-5, with a weak D call TRBD1 (5 bases). This CDR3 contains 14 residues. The V end lost 5 bases, the J end lost 0 bases, and 11 bases lay between the germline ends. Per the germline V gene, CDR1 is SQVTM and CDR2 is ANQGSEA. CDR3 sequence reads: CSVLLTDSNQPQHF. The CDR3, as DNA: TGCAGCGTTTTACTGACAGATAGCAATCAGCCCCAGCATTTT.

The genes are TRBV7-9 and TRBJ2-7; D gene unclear. CDR3 length: 14 residues. Looked up from germline, CDR1 is SEHNR and CDR2 is FQNEAQ (reference sequence). Trimming shortened V by 5 bases and J by 5 bases, and 16 bases separated the two germline ends. CDR3 sequence: CASSPMADQNEQYF. As DNA, the CDR3 is TGTGCCAGCAGCCCCATGGCGGACCAGAACGAGCAGTACTTC.

This clone appeared once. The gene calls are TRBV5-4 and TRBJ1-4; TRBD1 aligns across 11 bases. CDR3 size: 14 residues. With V trimmed by 5 bases and J by 7 bases, 4 bases remained unmatched. Per germline, CDR1 SGHNT and CDR2 YYREEE (reference sequence). The CDR3 DNA reads TGTGCCAGCAGGAATGGGACAGGGGGTGAAAAACTGTTTTTT. Protein sequence: CASRNGTGGEKLFF.